Below, 10 T cell receptor beta chains from the same sample are listed, as sequenced in a study of blood T cell repertoires in COVID-19. Repertoires were generated with immunoSEQ multiplex PCR, while TCRdb's copy carries only in-frame clones and drops some. The data show a few hundred thousand clones, with roughly 85% seen just once and around 20% held by the top ten. The source material was PBMCs or T cells enriched from blood (not recorded which). The receptor set was obtained from a man aged 40-50 years who had recovered from COVID-19.

This sequence joins TRBV18 and TRBJ2-2, with D possibly matching TRBD1 (6 bases). Germline-derived CDR1 and CDR2 are KGHSH and LQKENI. The CDR3 is 14 amino acids. The V end was cut by 4 bases, the J end by 7 bases, with 13 bases between. CDR3 nucleotide sequence: TGTGCCAGCTCACTGGGGACACTACGCGGGGAGCTGTTTTTT. This encodes CASSLGTLRGELFF.

This clone has only a few counts. This chain connects TRBV5-6 to TRBJ2-7, with 9 bases identical to TRBD2. V lost 1 base and J lost 6; bases outside the gene matches: 5. This CDR3 spans 14 amino acids. Germline V gives CDR1 SGHDT, CDR2 YYEEEE. DNA for the CDR3: TGTGCCAGCAGCTTGTTAGCGGGGGTTGTCGAGCAGTACTTC. The encoded protein is CASSLLAGVVEQYF.

Of note for this clone: Compared with germline, one end of the junction differs, possibly owing to a read error. V gene TRBV7-6 combines with J gene TRBJ1-6; D uncertain. Per germline, CDR1 SGHVS and CDR2 FNYEAQ. CDR3 length: 14 amino acids. The CDR3 loop reads CASSVASGNSPLHF. The CDR3 DNA reads as TGTGCCAGCAGCGTAGCCAGTGGCAATTCACCCCTCCACTTT.

V and J are TRBV7-3 and TRBJ2-2; 7 bases are a match to TRBD1. The CDR3 is 15 residues long. Germline V lookup: CDR1 SGHTA, CDR2 FQGTGA. Unmatched junction bases numbered 1, after V lost 1 base and J lost 2 bases. CDR3 in DNA: TGTGCCAGCAGCTTAAGACAGGGAAACACCGGGGAGCTGTTTTTT. This gives the protein CASSLRQGNTGELFF.

The chain recombines TRBV7-2 with TRBJ1-1, with 8 bases fitting TRBD1. With V trimmed by 3 bases and J by 0 bases, 3 bases remained unmatched. The CDR3 consists of 15 residues. CDR1 is SGHTA and CDR2 is FQGNSA in the germline V gene. In DNA form, the CDR3 reads TGTGCCAGCAGCTTGACGGACAGGGTGAACACTGAAGCTTTCTTT. Protein sequence: CASSLTDRVNTEAFF. Complete variable domain (other parts from reference TRBV7-2 and TRBJ1-1): GAGVSQSPSNKVTEKGKDVELRCDPISGHTALYWYRQSLGQGLEFLIYFQGNSAPDKSGLPSDRFSAERTGGSVSTLTIQRTQQEDSAVYLCASSLTDRVNTEAFFGQGTRLTVV.

Notes on this clone: This sample also contains other DNA sequences that code for the same CDR3. V usage is TRBV6-5 and J usage is TRBJ2-7, with D perhaps matching TRBD1 (6 bases). Trimming removed 0 bases from V and 2 bases from J, with 11 bases in between. CDR1 is MNHEY and CDR2 is SVGAGI in the germline V gene. The CDR3 extends over 15 amino acids. The CDR3 region has the DNA TGTGCCAGCAGTTACTCGCCCTCAGGGGCCTACGAGCAGTACTTC. This gives the protein CASSYSPSGAYEQYF.

In its sample, this clone was seen a few times. V gene TRBV10-3 combines with J gene TRBJ2-2; D perhaps matches TRBD1 (6 bases). The CDR3 extends over 14 amino acids. Trimming took off 3 bases at V and 6 bases at J, with 11 bases between the two ends. The germline CDR1 and CDR2 sequences are ENHRY and SYGVKD. The CDR3 spells CAISDNRVSGELFF. The CDR3 DNA reads as TGTGCCATCAGTGATAACAGGGTCTCCGGGGAGCTGTTTTTT.

The rearrangement uses TRBV5-1 and TRBJ1-1; D is possibly TRBD1 (5 bases). CDR1 is SGHRS, CDR2 YFSETQ, per germline. Trimming took off 1 base at V and 4 bases at J, with 17 bases between the two ends. CDR3 length: 16 residues. The CDR3, as DNA: TGCGCCAGCAGCTTGTCCCCCACCCGACAGAGCACTGAAGCTTTCTTT. Translated: CASSLSPTRQSTEAFF.

The genes are TRBV6-1 and TRBJ1-5, with D perhaps matching TRBD1 (6 bases). The CDR3 has 16 residues. Germline lookup yields CDR1 MNHNS and CDR2 SASEGT. The V and J ends lost 1 base and 4 bases respectively, with 14 bases between them. This CDR3 is CASSEGEGQGNQPQHF. DNA for the CDR3: TGTGCCAGCAGTGAAGGTGAGGGGCAGGGGAATCAGCCCCAGCATTTT.

The CDR3 sequence is CASNPNTGSYNEQFF. In DNA form, the CDR3 reads TGTGCCAGCAACCCAAACACAGGCTCCTACAATGAGCAGTTCTTC. The genes are TRBV6-5 and TRBJ2-1, with TRBD1 as a possible D gene (5 bases). The V gene's germline CDR1 is MNHEY and CDR2 SVGAGI. The V and J ends lost 7 bases and 0 bases respectively, with 13 bases between them. The CDR3 is made up of 15 amino acids.